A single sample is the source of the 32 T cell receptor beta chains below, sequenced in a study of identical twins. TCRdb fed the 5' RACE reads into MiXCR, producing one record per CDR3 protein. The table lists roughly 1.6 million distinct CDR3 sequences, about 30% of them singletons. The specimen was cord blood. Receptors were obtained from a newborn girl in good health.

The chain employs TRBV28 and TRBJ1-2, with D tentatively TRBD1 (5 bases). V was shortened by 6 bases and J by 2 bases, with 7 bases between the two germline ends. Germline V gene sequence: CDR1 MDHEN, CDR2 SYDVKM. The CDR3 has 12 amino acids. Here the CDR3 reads CASRTENYGYTF. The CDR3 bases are TGTGCCAGCAGGACAGAAAACTATGGCTACACCTTC.

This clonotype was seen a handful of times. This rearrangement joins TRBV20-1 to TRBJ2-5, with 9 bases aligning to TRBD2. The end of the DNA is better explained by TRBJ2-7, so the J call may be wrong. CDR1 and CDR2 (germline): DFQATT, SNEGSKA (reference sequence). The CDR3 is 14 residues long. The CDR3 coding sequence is TGCAGTGCTAGAGATTCGGGACTAGCTTACGAGCAGTACTTC. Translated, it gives CSARDSGLAYEQYF.

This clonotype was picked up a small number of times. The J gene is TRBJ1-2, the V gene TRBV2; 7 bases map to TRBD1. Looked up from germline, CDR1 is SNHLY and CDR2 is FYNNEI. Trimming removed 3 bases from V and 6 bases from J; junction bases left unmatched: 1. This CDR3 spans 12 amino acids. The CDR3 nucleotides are TGTGCCAGCAGTGACACAGGGGATGGCTACACCTTC. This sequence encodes CASSDTGDGYTF.

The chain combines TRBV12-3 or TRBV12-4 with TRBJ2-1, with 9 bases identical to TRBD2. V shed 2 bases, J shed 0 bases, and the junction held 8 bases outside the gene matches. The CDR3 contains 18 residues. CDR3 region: CASSLRWTSVSSYNEQFF. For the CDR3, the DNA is TGTGCCAGCAGTTTAAGGTGGACTAGCGTCAGCTCCTACAATGAGCAGTTCTTC.

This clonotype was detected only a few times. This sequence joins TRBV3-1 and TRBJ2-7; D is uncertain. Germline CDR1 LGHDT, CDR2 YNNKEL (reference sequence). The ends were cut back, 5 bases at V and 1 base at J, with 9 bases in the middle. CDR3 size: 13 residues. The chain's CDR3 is CASSGFWSYEQYF. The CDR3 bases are TGTGCCAGCAGCGGGTTTTGGTCCTACGAGCAGTACTTC.

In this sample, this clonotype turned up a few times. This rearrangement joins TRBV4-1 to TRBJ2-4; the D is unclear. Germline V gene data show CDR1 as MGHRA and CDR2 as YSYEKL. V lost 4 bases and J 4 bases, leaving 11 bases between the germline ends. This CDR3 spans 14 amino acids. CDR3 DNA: TGCGCCAGCAGCCTCCCCCAAACAAAAAACATTCAGTACTTC. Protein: CASSLPQTKNIQYF.

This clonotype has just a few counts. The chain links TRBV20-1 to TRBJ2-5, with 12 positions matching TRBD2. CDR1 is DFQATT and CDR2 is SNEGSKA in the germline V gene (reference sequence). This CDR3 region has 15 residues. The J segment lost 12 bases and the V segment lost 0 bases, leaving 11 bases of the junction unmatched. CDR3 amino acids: CSARDRTSGRWSEYF. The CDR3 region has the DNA TGCAGTGCTAGAGATAGAACTAGCGGGAGGTGGAGCGAGTACTTC.

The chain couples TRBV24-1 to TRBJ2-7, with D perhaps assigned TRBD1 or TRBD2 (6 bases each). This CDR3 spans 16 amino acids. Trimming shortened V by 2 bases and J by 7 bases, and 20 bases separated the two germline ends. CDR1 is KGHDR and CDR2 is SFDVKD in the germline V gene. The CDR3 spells CATSDWGAEGVHEQYF. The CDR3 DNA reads TGTGCCACCAGTGATTGGGGGGCCGAGGGTGTGCATGAGCAGTACTTC.

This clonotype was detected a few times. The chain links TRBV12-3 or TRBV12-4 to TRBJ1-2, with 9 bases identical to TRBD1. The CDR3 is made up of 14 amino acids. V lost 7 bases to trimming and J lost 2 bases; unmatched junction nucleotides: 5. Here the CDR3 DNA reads TGTGCCAGCACCTTGACAGGGGGGAACTATGGCTACACCTTC. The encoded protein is CASTLTGGNYGYTF.

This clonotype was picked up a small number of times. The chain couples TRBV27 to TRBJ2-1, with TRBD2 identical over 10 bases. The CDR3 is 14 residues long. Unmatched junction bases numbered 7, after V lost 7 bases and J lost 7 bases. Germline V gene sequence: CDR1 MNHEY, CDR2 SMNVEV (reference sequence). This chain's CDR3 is CASIKREGVNEQFF. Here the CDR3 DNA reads TGTGCCAGCATTAAGCGGGAGGGCGTGAATGAGCAGTTCTTC.

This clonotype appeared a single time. CDR3 amino acids: CSPALAGGDLAKNIQYF. Written as DNA, the CDR3 is TGCAGTCCGGCACTAGCGGGAGGAGATCTAGCCAAAAACATTCAGTACTTC. V gene TRBV20-1 combines with J gene TRBJ2-4; 12 bases align to TRBD2. The germline V gene has CDR1 DFQATT and CDR2 SNEGSKA (reference sequence). The CDR3 totals 17 residues. With 8 bases clipped from V and 0 bases from J, the junction kept 11 bases outside the gene matches.

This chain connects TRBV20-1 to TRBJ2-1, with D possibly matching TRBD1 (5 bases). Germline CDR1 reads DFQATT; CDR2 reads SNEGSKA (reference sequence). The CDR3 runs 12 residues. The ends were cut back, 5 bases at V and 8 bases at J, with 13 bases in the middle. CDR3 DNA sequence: TGCAGTGCTTCAGGGAAGCAGTATGAGCAGTTCTTC. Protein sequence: CSASGKQYEQFF.

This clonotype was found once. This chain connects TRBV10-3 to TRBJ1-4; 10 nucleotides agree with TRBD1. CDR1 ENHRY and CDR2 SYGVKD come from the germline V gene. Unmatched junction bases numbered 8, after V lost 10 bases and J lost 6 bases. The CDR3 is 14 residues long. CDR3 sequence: CATGTGAEDEKLFF. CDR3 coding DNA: TGTGCCACCGGGACAGGGGCTGAGGATGAAAAACTGTTTTTT.

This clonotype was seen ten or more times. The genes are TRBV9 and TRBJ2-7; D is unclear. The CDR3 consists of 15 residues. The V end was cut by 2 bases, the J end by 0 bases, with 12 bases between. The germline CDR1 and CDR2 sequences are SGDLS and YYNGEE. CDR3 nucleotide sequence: TGTGCCAGCAGCGTGCAAGGTCAGAGCTCCTACGAGCAGTACTTC. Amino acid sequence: CASSVQGQSSYEQYF.

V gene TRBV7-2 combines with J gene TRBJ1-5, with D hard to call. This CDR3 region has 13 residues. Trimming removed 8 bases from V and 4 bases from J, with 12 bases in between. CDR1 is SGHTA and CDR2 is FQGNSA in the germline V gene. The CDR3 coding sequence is TGTGCCAGCTGGACTAGTACTAATCAGCCCCAGCATTTT. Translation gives CASWTSTNQPQHF.

The CDR3 bases are TGTGCCAGCAGTGAGGACAGGCCGCTTAGCTCCTACGAGCAGTACTTC. It is translated as CASSEDRPLSSYEQYF. The gene calls are TRBV28 and TRBJ2-7; 7 bases match TRBD1. V was clipped by 5 bases and J by 0 bases; unmatched bases: 10. Germline CDR1 and CDR2: MDHEN and SYDVKM. CDR3 length equals 16 residues.

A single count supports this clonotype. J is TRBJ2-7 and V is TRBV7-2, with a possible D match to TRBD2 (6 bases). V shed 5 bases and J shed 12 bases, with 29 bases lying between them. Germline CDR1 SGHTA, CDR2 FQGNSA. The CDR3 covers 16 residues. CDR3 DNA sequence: TGTGCCAGCAGCCACCGGGTAGCGGTTTCGACGGAGACCCGGTACTTC. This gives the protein CASSHRVAVSTETRYF.

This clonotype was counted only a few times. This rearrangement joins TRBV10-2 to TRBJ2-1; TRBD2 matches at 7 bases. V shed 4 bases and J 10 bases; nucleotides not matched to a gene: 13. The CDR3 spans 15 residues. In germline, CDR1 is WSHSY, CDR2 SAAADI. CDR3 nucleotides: TGCGCCAGCAGTGCGACTAGCCGGTTAGAGACGGAGCAGTTCTTC. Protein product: CASSATSRLETEQFF.

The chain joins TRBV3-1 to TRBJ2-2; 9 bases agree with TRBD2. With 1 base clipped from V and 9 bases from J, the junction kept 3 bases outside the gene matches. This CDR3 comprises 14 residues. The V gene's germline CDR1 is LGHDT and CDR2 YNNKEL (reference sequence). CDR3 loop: CASSQGTSVRELFF. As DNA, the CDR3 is TGTGCCAGCAGCCAAGGGACTAGCGTGCGGGAGCTGTTTTTT. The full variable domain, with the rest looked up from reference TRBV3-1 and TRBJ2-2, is DTAVSQTPKYLVTQMGNDKSIKCEQNLGHDTMYWYKQDSKKFLKIMFSYNNKELIINETVPNRFSPKSPDKAHLNLHINSLELGDSAVYFCASSQGTSVRELFFGEGSRLTVL.

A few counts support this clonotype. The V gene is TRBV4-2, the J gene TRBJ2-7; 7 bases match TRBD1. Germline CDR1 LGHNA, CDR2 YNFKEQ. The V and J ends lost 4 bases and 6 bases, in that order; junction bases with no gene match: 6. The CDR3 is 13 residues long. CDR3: CASSRDRDGEQYF. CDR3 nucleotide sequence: TGTGCCAGCAGCCGAGACAGGGATGGCGAGCAGTACTTC.

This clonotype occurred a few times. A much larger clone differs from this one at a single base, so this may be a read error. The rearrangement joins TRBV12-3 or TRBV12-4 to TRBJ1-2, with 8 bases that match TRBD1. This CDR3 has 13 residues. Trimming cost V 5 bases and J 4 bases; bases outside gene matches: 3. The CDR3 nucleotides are TGTGCCAGCAGTGTACAGGGGGGCTATGGCTACACCTTC. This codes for CASSVQGGYGYTF.

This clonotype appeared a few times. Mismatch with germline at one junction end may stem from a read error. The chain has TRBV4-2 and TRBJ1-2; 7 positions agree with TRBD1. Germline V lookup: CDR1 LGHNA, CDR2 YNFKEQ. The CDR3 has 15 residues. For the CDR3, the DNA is TGTCCCAGCAGCCAAGATTTGACAGGGTTCTATGGCTACACCTTC. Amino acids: CPSSQDLTGFYGYTF.

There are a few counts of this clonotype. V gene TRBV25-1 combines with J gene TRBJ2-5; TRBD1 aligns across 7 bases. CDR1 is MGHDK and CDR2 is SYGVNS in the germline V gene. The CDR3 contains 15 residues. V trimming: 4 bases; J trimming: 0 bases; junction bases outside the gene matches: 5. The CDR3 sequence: CASSGRDSDQETQYF. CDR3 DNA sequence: TGTGCCAGCAGTGGTCGGGACAGTGACCAAGAGACCCAGTACTTC.

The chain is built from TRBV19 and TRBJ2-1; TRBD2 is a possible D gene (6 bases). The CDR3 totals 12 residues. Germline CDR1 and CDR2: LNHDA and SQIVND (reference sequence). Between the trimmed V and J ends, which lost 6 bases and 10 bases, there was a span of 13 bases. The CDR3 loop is CASSQLAWEQFF. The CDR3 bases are TGTGCCAGTAGCCAACTAGCATGGGAGCAGTTCTTC.

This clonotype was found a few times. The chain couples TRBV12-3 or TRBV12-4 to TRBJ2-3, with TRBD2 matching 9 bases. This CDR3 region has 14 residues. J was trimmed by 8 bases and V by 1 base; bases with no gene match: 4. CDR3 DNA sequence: TGTGCCAGCAGTTTAGGAGCGGGAGGTGGTACGCAGTATTTT. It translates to CASSLGAGGGTQYF.

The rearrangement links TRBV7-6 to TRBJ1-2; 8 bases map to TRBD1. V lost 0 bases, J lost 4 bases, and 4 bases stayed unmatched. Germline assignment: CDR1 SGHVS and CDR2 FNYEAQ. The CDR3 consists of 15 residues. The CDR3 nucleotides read TGTGCCAGCAGCTTAGCGAAGACAGGGGCCTATGGCTACACCTTC. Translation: CASSLAKTGAYGYTF.

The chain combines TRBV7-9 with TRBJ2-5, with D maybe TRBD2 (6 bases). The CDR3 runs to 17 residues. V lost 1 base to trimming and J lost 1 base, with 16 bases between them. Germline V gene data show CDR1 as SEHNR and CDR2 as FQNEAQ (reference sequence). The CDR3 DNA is TGTGCCAGCAGCTTAGGGTTCCGGACTAAAGCCCAAGAGACCCAGTACTTC. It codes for CASSLGFRTKAQETQYF.

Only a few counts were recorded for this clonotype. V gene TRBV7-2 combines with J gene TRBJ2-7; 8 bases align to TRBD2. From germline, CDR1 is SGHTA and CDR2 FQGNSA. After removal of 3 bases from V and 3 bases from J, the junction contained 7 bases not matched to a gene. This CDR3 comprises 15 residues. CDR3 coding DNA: TGTGCCAGCAGCTTCAGTCGGGGGGGTGGCTACGAGCAGTACTTC. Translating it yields CASSFSRGGGYEQYF.

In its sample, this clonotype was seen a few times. The CDR3 sequence is CSARAVHSYEQYF. Written as DNA, the CDR3 is TGCAGTGCTAGAGCGGTACACTCCTACGAGCAGTACTTC. The rearrangement links TRBV20-1 to TRBJ2-7; D gene ambiguous. The CDR3 contains 13 residues. In germline, CDR1 is DFQATT, CDR2 SNEGSKA (reference sequence). The V end was cut by 1 base, the J end by 0 bases, with 7 bases between.

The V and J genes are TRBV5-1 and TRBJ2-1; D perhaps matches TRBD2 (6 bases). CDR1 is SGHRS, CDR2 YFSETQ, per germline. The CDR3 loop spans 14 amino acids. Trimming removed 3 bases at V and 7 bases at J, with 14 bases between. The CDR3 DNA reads TGCGCCAGCAGCTCGGGGGACCAGCGTAATGAGCAGTTCTTC. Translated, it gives CASSSGDQRNEQFF.

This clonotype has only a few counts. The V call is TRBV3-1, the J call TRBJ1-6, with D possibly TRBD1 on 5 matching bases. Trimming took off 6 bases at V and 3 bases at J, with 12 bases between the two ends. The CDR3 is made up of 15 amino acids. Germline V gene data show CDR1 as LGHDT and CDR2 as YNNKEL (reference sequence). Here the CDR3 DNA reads TGTGCCAGCAGTTACGGGACTTACTATAATTCACCCCTCCACTTT. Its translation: CASSYGTYYNSPLHF.

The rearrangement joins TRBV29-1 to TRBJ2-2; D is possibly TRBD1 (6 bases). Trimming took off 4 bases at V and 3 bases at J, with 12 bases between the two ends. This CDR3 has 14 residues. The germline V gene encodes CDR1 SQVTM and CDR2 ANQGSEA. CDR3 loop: CSVGTGTHTGELFF. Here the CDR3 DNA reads TGCAGCGTTGGCACAGGGACACACACCGGGGAGCTGTTTTTT.